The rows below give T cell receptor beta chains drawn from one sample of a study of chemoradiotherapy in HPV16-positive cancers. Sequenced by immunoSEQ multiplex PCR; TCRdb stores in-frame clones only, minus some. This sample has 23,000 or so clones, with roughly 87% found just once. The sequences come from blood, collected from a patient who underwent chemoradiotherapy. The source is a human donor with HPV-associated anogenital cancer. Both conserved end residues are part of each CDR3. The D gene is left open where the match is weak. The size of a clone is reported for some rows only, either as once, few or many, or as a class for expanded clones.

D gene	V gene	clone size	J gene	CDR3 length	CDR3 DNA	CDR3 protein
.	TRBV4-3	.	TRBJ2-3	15	TGCGCCAGCAGCCAAAGAGGCCAGGGGCCAGATACGCAGTATTTT	CASSQRGQGPDTQYF
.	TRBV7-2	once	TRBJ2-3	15	TGTGCCAGCAGCTTGACAGCGACCCGCACAGATACGCAGTATTTT	CASSLTATRTDTQYF
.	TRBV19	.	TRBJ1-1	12	TGTGCCAGTAGTATCAAAGCGGATTCAGCTTTCTTT	CASSIKADSAFF
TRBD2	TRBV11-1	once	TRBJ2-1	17	TGTGCCAGCAGCCCAGGGACTAGCGGGGGTTTAAGGGATGAGCAGTTCTTC	CASSPGTSGGLRDEQFF
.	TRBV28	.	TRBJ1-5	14	TGTGCCAGCAGTCCTGGGGGGGGCGGTCAGCCCCAGCATTTT	CASSPGGGGQPQHF
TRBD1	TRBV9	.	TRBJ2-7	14	TGTGCCAGCAGCCTGGGGACAGGGGGCTACGAGCAGTACTTC	CASSLGTGGYEQYF
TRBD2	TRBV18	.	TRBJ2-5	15	TGTGCCAGCTCACCGACTAGCGGGAGGAAAGAGACCCAGTACTTC	CASSPTSGRKETQYF
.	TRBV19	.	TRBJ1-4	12	TGTGCCAGTGGGAGGTTGGATGAAAAACTGTTTTTT	CASGRLDEKLFF
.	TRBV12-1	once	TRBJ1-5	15	TGTGCCAGCAGCTTCTCGGGGATGGGCAATCAGCCCCAGCATTTT	CASSFSGMGNQPQHF
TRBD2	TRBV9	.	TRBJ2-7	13	TGTGCCAGCAGTGGCGGGAGTAACAACGAGCAGTACTTC	CASSGGSNNEQYF
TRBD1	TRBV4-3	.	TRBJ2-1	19	TGCGCCAGCAGCCAAGACGGTACTGGGACAGTAGGCCGGAACAATGAGCAGTTCTTC	CASSQDGTGTVGRNNEQFF
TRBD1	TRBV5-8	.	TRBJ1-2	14	TGTGCCAGCAGCGCGCGACAGGGGACCTATGGCTACACCTTC	CASSARQGTYGYTF
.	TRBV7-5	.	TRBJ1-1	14	TGTGTCAGAAGCTTCCAGGGGGCGAACACTGAAGCTTTCTTT	CVRSFQGANTEAFF
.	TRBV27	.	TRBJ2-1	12	TGTGCCAGCAGTCCCCGGAGAGATGAGCAGTTCTTC	CASSPRRDEQFF
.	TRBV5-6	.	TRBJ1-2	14	TGTGCCAGCAGCTTGTGGGAGGGAACCTATGGCTACACCTTC	CASSLWEGTYGYTF
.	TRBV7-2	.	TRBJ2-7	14	TGTGCCAGCAGCTCTGGGACTTCCCCCCGCGAGCAGTACTTC	CASSSGTSPREQYF
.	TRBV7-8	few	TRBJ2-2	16	TGTGCCAGCAGCTTAGATGAGCTTCTAAGCACCGGGGAGCTGTTTTTT	CASSLDELLSTGELFF
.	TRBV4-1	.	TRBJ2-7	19	TGCGCCAGCAGCCCTAAGAGGAACATCAGGGGATTGGGAAGCGACGAGCAGTACTTC	CASSPKRNIRGLGSDEQYF
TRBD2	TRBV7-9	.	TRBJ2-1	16	TGTGCCAGCAGCTTAGGAGGCGGGGGTCCCTACAATGAGCAGTTCTTC	CASSLGGGGPYNEQFF
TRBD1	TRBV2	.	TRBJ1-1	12	TGTGCCAGCAGGGTGACAGGGACTGAAGCTTTCTTT	CASRVTGTEAFF
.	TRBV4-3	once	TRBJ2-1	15	TGCGCCAGCAGCCTTAGGGGGGGCTCCTACAATGAGCAGTTCTTC	CASSLRGGSYNEQFF
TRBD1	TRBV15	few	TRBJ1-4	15	TGTGCCACCAGTACAGGGGGGCGCAGTTTTGAAAAACTGTTTTTT	CATSTGGRSFEKLFF
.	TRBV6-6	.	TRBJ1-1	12	TGTGCCAGCAGTACAGGGTTAACTGAAGCTTTCTTT	CASSTGLTEAFF
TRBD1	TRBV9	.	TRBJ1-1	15	TGTGCCAGCAGCGGACAGGGGTCTAAGGACACTGAAGCTTTCTTT	CASSGQGSKDTEAFF
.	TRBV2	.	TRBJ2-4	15	TGTGCCAGCATCTTCGGGAGACTAGCCAAAAACATTCAGTACTTC	CASIFGRLAKNIQYF
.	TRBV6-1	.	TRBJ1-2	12	TGTGCCAGCAGTGAAGTGGCGGGGGGCTACACCTTC	CASSEVAGGYTF
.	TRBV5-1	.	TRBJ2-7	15	TGCGCCAGCAGCTTGGATCGGGGACCCTCCTACGAGCAGTACTTC	CASSLDRGPSYEQYF
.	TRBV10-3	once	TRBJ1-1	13	TGTGCCATCAGTGAACGGCAGAACACTGAAGCTTTCTTT	CAISERQNTEAFF
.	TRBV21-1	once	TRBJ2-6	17	TGTGCCAGCAGCAGAGTAAGAGGGTTATCTGGGGCCAACGTCCTGACTTTC	CASSRVRGLSGANVLTF
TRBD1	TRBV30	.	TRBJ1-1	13	TGTGCCTGGAGTGAGGACAGGGGAACTGAAGCTTTCTTT	CAWSEDRGTEAFF
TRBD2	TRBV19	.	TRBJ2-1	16	TGTGCCAGTAGTATAGATGCGGCGGGGGCCTACAATGAGCAGTTCTTC	CASSIDAAGAYNEQFF
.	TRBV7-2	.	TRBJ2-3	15	TGTGCCAGCAGCTCAGACTCGACTAGCACAGATACGCAGTATTTT	CASSSDSTSTDTQYF
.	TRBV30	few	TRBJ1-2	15	TGTGCCTGGAGTGATTTATTCCGGGACTTCAGAGGCTACACCTTC	CAWSDLFRDFRGYTF
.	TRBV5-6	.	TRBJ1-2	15	TGTGCCAGCAGCCCACCGGAGAGCCTGTACTATGGCTACACCTTC	CASSPPESLYYGYTF
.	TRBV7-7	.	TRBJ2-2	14	TGTGCTAGCAGCTTTCAGCTGGCCACCGGGGAGCTGTTTTTT	CASSFQLATGELFF
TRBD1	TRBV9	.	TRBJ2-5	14	TGTGCCAGCAGCATTGGACAGGGTAAAGAGACCCAGTACTTC	CASSIGQGKETQYF
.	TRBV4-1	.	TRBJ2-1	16	TGCGCCAGCAGCCGACCGCCGGACTACCCCAGAAATGAGCAGTTCTTC	CASSRPPDYPRNEQFF
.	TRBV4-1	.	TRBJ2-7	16	TGCGCCAGCAGCCAACCCCCTGGGGGAGGCCTCTTGGAGCAGTACTTC	CASSQPPGGGLLEQYF
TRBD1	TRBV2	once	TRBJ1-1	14	TGTGCCAGCAACTCGGACAGGTTGAACACTGAAGCTTTCTTT	CASNSDRLNTEAFF
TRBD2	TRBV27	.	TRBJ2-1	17	TGTGCCAGCAGTAAGCCGCGACTAGCGGGGGGGCCTTTTGAGCAGTTCTTC	CASSKPRLAGGPFEQFF
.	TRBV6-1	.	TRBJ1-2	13	TGTGCCAGCACCCTCCGTTTCATGGGAGGCTACACCTTC	CASTLRFMGGYTF
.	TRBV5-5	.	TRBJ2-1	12	TGTGCCAGCAGCCTCCAGGTGGGTGAGCAGTTCTTC	CASSLQVGEQFF
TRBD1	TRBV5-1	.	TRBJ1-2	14	TGCGCCAGCAGCGTGGACAGGGGGCACTATGGCTACACCTTC	CASSVDRGHYGYTF
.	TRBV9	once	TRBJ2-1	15	TGTGCCAGCAGCGTTGTTGGGACGGAGAACAATGAGCAGTTCTTC	CASSVVGTENNEQFF
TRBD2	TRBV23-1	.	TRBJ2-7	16	TGCGCCAGCAGTCATTTAGCGGGGCCCAACTCCTACGAGCAGTACTTC	CASSHLAGPNSYEQYF
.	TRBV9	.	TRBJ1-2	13	TGTGCCAGCAGCGCGGGGACCTACCTCGGCTACACCTTC	CASSAGTYLGYTF